The entry below gives a single TCR beta chain sequence along with its context. The source of the sample is a study of patients and donors after allogeneic stem cell transplantation. V gave up 4 bases and J gave up 4 bases, with 16 bases separating them. Germline V gene sequence: CDR1 LGHNA, CDR2 YNFKEQ. The CDR3 spans 15 residues. TCRdb reprocessed the RT-PCR reads via MiXCR and lists one record per CDR3 protein. The sample comprises approximately 140,000 distinct CDR3 sequences, over 30% of which are singletons, and 50% rests with the top ten. The TCR comes from a human donor who was either an allogeneic HSCT recipient or a stem cell or donor lymphocyte infusion donor (not recorded which). It is not recorded whose cells these are; they may come from a transplant donor. The V call is TRBV4-2, the J call TRBJ1-2, with D hard to call. Sample: blood, either unsorted or a sorted T cell fraction (not recorded which). CDR3: CASSLPEPQGYGYTF. CDR3 sequence (DNA): TGTGCCAGCAGCCTGCCAGAACCGCAAGGCTATGGCTACACCTTC.